A selection of T cell receptor beta chains follows, all from one sample in a study of T cell changes during pregnancy in multiple sclerosis. Sequenced by immunoSEQ multiplex PCR; TCRdb stores in-frame clones only, minus some. The sample includes fewer than 95,000 clones, roughly 90% of them seen just once. The starting material was peripheral blood, obtained in the first trimester of pregnancy. These receptors were obtained from a female donor in good health, enrolled as a control in a pregnancy study. Both conserved end residues are part of each CDR3. A D gene is named only where the DNA matches it firmly. Not all rows give a size; the values are once, few, many and, for expanded clones, a class.

.,TRBD1,TRBV5-1,TRBJ2-1,CASSSSGQGYNEQFF,TGCGCCAGCAGCTCGTCGGGACAGGGGTACAATGAGCAGTTCTTC
.,TRBD1,TRBV5-4,TRBJ2-7,CASSPTGGAGYEQYF,TGTGCCAGCAGCCCGACAGGGGGCGCGGGCTACGAGCAGTACTTC
.,TRBD1,TRBV7-9,TRBJ1-1,CASSSTGWNTEAFF,TGTGCCAGCAGCTCGACAGGGTGGAACACTGAAGCTTTCTTT
once,TRBD1,TRBV5-4,TRBJ1-1,CASSRRQGSDMNTEAFF,TGTGCCAGCAGCCGCCGACAGGGGTCGGACATGAACACTGAAGCTTTCTTT
.,.,TRBV5-4,TRBJ2-7,CASSSPTGSGEQYF,TGTGCCAGCAGCTCCCCCACCGGCTCGGGGGAGCAGTACTTC
.,.,TRBV2,TRBJ1-2,CASTRGGSGYTF,TGTGCCAGCACCAGGGGCGGGTCTGGCTACACCTTC
.,.,TRBV18,TRBJ1-5,CASSPHPGKYSNQPQHF,TGTGCCAGCTCGCCCCACCCGGGGAAGTATAGCAATCAGCCCCAGCATTTT
.,.,TRBV5-6,TRBJ2-2,CASSPQTGRDTGELFF,TGTGCCAGCAGCCCCCAAACTGGGCGGGACACCGGGGAGCTGTTTTTT
once,.,TRBV15,TRBJ2-7,CATSNMRSSYEQYF,TGTGCCACCAGCAATATGAGGAGCTCCTACGAGCAGTACTTC
few,.,TRBV7-9,TRBJ1-1,CASSVSLGGGTEAFF,TGTGCCAGCAGCGTTTCTTTGGGGGGAGGCACTGAAGCTTTCTTT
.,TRBD1,TRBV7-2,TRBJ2-2,CASSLQGANTGELFF,TGTGCCAGCAGCTTACAGGGGGCGAACACCGGGGAGCTGTTTTTT
.,TRBD2,TRBV5-6,TRBJ2-1,CASSLVTSGSTYNEQFF,TGTGCCAGCAGCTTGGTGACTAGCGGGAGTACCTACAATGAGCAGTTCTTC
.,TRBD1,TRBV27,TRBJ2-2,CASSRGTGGTGELFF,TGTGCCAGCAGTCGGGGGACAGGGGGAACCGGGGAGCTGTTTTTT
.,.,TRBV28,TRBJ1-1,CASSHLSGNTEAFF,TGTGCCAGCAGTCACCTTAGCGGGAACACTGAAGCTTTCTTT
.,TRBD2,TRBV4-2,TRBJ2-3,CASSQGTSGDTDTQYF,TGTGCCAGCAGCCAGGGGACTAGCGGGGACACAGATACGCAGTATTTT
.,.,TRBV7-9,TRBJ2-7,CASSLGGGSSYEQYF,TGTGCCAGCAGCTTAGGGGGCGGAAGCTCCTACGAGCAGTACTTC
few,TRBD1,TRBV2,TRBJ1-5,CASSQDRRNQPQHF,TGTGCCAGCAGCCAGGACAGGAGGAATCAGCCCCAGCATTTT
.,TRBD1,TRBV30,TRBJ2-1,CAWSRVTGGGGEQFF,TGTGCCTGGAGTAGGGTGACAGGGGGAGGTGGTGAGCAGTTCTTC
.,TRBD2,TRBV18,TRBJ2-7,CASSWGLAGIAYEQYF,TGTGCCAGCTCATGGGGGTTAGCGGGTATTGCCTACGAGCAGTACTTC
.,.,TRBV5-1,TRBJ1-3,CASSLEPLISGNTIYF,TGCGCCAGCAGCTTGGAGCCCTTGATCTCTGGAAACACCATATATTTT
.,TRBD1,TRBV2,TRBJ1-2,CASSTRDRTYGYTF,TGTGCCAGCAGTACACGGGACAGGACCTATGGCTACACCTTC
.,.,TRBV28,TRBJ2-2,CASSFGTGELFF,TGTGCCAGCAGTTTCGGGACCGGGGAGCTGTTTTTT
.,.,TRBV6-5,TRBJ2-1,CASRQGHEQFF,TGTGCCAGCAGACAGGGCCATGAGCAGTTCTTC
.,.,TRBV28,TRBJ2-3,CASRGSIPDTQYF,TGTGCCAGCAGGGGTAGCATCCCAGATACGCAGTATTTT
.,.,TRBV23-1,TRBJ2-7,CASSQGAPADEQYF,TGCGCCAGCAGTCAAGGGGCTCCCGCCGACGAGCAGTACTTC
.,TRBD1,TRBV5-1,TRBJ2-6,CASSFDRGNGANVLTF,TGCGCCAGCAGCTTTGACAGGGGGAATGGGGCCAACGTCCTGACTTTC
.,TRBD1,TRBV7-9,TRBJ1-3,CASSLGTRQGSTGNTIYF,TGTGCCAGCAGCTTAGGTACCCGACAGGGCTCTACTGGAAACACCATATATTTT
.,TRBD2,TRBV5-5,TRBJ2-1,CASSLDWTRAHEQFF,TGTGCCAGCAGCTTGGACTGGACTAGGGCCCATGAGCAGTTCTTC
.,.,TRBV5-1,TRBJ1-6,CASSPGLSNSPLHF,TGCGCCAGCAGCCCCGGACTGAGTAATTCACCCCTCCACTTT
once,TRBD2,TRBV7-2,TRBJ2-2,CASSRTSGSAGELFF,TGTGCCAGCAGTCGGACTAGCGGGAGTGCCGGGGAGCTGTTTTTT
.,.,TRBV6-1,TRBJ2-2,CASSWGGNTGELFF,TGTGCCAGCAGCTGGGGAGGGAACACCGGGGAGCTGTTTTTT
.,.,TRBV7-2,TRBJ2-1,CASSLAPTYNEQFF,TGTGCCAGCAGCTTAGCGCCCACTTACAATGAGCAGTTCTTC
once,.,TRBV28,TRBJ2-7,CASSRASYEQYF,TGTGCCAGCAGTAGAGCCTCCTACGAGCAGTACTTC
.,.,TRBV4-2,TRBJ2-7,CASSHISSEQYF,TGTGCCAGCAGCCATATCTCTAGCGAGCAGTACTTC
.,.,TRBV18,TRBJ2-7,CASSPSSVPLYEQYF,TGTGCCAGCTCACCAAGTTCAGTTCCTCTCTACGAGCAGTACTTC
once,.,TRBV19,TRBJ2-4,CASSSAGLAKNIQYF,TGTGCCAGTAGTTCGGCAGGGCTAGCCAAAAACATTCAGTACTTC
.,.,TRBV5-1,TRBJ2-1,CASSFSGAYNEQFF,TGCGCCAGCAGCTTCAGCGGCGCCTACAATGAGCAGTTCTTC
once,TRBD1,TRBV7-9,TRBJ2-7,CASSSLGTAMYEQYF,TGTGCCAGCAGCTCCTTGGGGACAGCGATGTACGAGCAGTACTTC
.,.,TRBV2,TRBJ2-7,CASSEEGARLYEQYF,TGTGCCAGCAGTGAAGAAGGTGCCAGACTGTACGAGCAGTACTTC
.,.,TRBV2,TRBJ1-2,CASRREIYGYTF,TGTGCCAGCAGGCGGGAGATCTATGGCTACACCTTC
.,.,TRBV19,TRBJ2-7,CASSSDSYEQYF,TGTGCCAGTAGTAGCGATTCCTACGAGCAGTACTTC
.,.,TRBV27,TRBJ2-3,CASSQEGWFTDTQYF,TGTGCCAGCAGTCAGGAGGGGTGGTTCACAGATACGCAGTATTTT
.,TRBD1,TRBV27,TRBJ2-3,CASRDRAHTDTQYF,TGTGCCAGCAGGGACAGGGCACACACAGATACGCAGTATTTT
.,.,TRBV4-1,TRBJ2-2,CASSQLGARTGELFF,TGCGCCAGCAGCCAATTGGGGGCCCGGACCGGGGAGCTGTTTTTT
once,TRBD2,TRBV28,TRBJ2-5,CASSFQLAGVLETQYF,TGTGCCAGCAGTTTCCAACTAGCGGGAGTTTTGGAGACCCAGTACTTC
.,.,TRBV28,TRBJ1-5,CASSRTVFNQPQHF,TGTGCCAGCAGTCGGACAGTTTTCAATCAGCCCCAGCATTTT
.,.,TRBV4-1,TRBJ2-1,CASGSTGLLSYNEQFF,TGCGCCAGCGGCTCCACAGGGCTCCTCTCCTACAATGAGCAGTTCTTC
once,.,TRBV19,TRBJ1-3,CASSIIGQSSGNTIYF,TGTGCCAGTAGTATAATAGGACAGAGCTCTGGAAACACCATATATTTT
few,.,TRBV6-5,TRBJ1-2,CASSYSPTNYGYTF,TGTGCCAGCAGTTACTCACCTACTAACTATGGCTACACCTTC
.,TRBD1,TRBV5-4,TRBJ2-7,CASSPGQGVPPYEQYF,TGTGCCAGCAGCCCCGGACAGGGAGTCCCCCCATACGAGCAGTACTTC
.,.,TRBV6-5,TRBJ2-7,CASSYRDSLAYEQYF,TGTGCCAGCAGTTACCGAGACAGTCTCGCGTACGAGCAGTACTTC